A single sample is the source of the 18 T cell receptor beta chains below, sequenced in a study of Tregs in tolerant kidney transplant recipients. Profiling relied on immunoSEQ multiplex PCR, and the TCRdb table lists in-frame clones only, not all of them. Among thousands of clones listed, 45% to 50% were seen once. Their recognized antigens are unknown. The material sequenced was CD4+ T cells from blood cultured with allogeneic cells. These receptors all come from a human donor in good health.

Judged by abundance, this clone is medium-sized. The V and J genes are TRBV29-1 and TRBJ2-7, with TRBD2 identical over 7 bases. J was trimmed by 2 bases and V by 7 bases; bases with no gene match: 5. Germline CDR1 is SQVTM and CDR2 is ANQGSEA. CDR3 length: 12 residues. The CDR3 reads CSAARGAYEQYF. The CDR3 region has the DNA TGCAGCGCTGCCCGGGGGGCCTACGAGCAGTACTTC.

As for this clone: Different DNA sequences within this sample yield the same CDR3. CDR3 sequence (DNA): TGTGCCAGCGGACGAACCGGGGAGCTGTTTTTT. The encoded protein is CASGRTGELFF. The genes are TRBV6-5 and TRBJ2-2; D call uncertain. CDR1 MNHEY and CDR2 SVGAGI come from the germline V gene. The ends were cut back, 8 bases at V and 5 bases at J, with 6 bases in the middle. There are 11 residues in the CDR3.

Relative to its sample, this clone is medium-sized. CDR3 sequence: CASSQLRDNEKLFF. CDR3 nucleotides: TGTGCCAGCAGCCAGCTCCGAGATAATGAAAAACTGTTTTTT. This chain connects TRBV7-9 to TRBJ1-4, with D unclear. CDR1 and CDR2 from the germline V gene are SEHNR and FQNEAQ (reference sequence). CDR3 length: 14 amino acids. The V end lost 5 bases, the J end lost 4 bases, and 11 bases lay between the germline ends.

In its sample, this clone was seen a few times. The chain employs TRBV4-1 and TRBJ2-3; D not certain. The CDR3 consists of 15 residues. Trimming pared 4 bases from V and 2 bases from J, leaving 13 bases between. The germline gives CDR1 MGHRA, CDR2 YSYEKL. The CDR3 region is CASSLQRGNTDTQYF. The DNA of the CDR3 is TGCGCCAGCAGCCTTCAAAGAGGCAACACAGATACGCAGTATTTT.

This sequence joins TRBV7-6 and TRBJ2-1; possibly TRBD1 for D (6 bases). From germline, CDR1 is SGHVS and CDR2 FNYEAQ. This CDR3 has 16 amino acids. V was trimmed by 1 base and J by 8 bases, leaving 18 bases between them. CDR3 loop: CASSLEGTLKGDEQFF. CDR3 DNA sequence: TGTGCCAGCAGCTTAGAGGGGACACTAAAAGGGGATGAGCAGTTCTTC. The full variable domain, its missing parts supplied by reference TRBV7-6 and TRBJ2-1, is GAGVSQSPRYKVTKRGQDVALRCDPISGHVSLYWYRQALGQGPEFLTYFNYEAQQDKSGLPNDRFSAERPEGSISTLTIQRTEQRDSAMYRCASSLEGTLKGDEQFFGPGTRLTVL.

The chain uses TRBV10-3 and TRBJ2-5, with D perhaps matching TRBD1 (5 bases). In germline, CDR1 is ENHRY, CDR2 SYGVKD. The CDR3 loop spans 16 amino acids. Trimming shortened V by 4 bases and J by 2 bases, and 17 bases separated the two germline ends. The CDR3 protein is CAISGSGAQAQETQYF. CDR3 in DNA: TGTGCCATCAGTGGTTCCGGAGCACAGGCGCAAGAGACCCAGTACTTC.

This clone has just a few counts. The chain employs TRBV7-2 and TRBJ1-1; D is uncertain. V was cut by 5 bases and J by 2 bases, with 15 bases left in between. CDR3 length equals 15 residues. Germline loops: CDR1 SGHTA, CDR2 FQGNSA. This CDR3 reads CASSDQSGRNTEAFF. For the CDR3, the DNA is TGTGCCAGCAGCGATCAGTCGGGAAGAAACACTGAAGCTTTCTTT.

By sample share, this clone is medium-sized (0.01 to 0.1%). The CDR3 sequence is CAIQRGTEAFF. The CDR3 coding sequence is TGTGCCATACAGAGGGGGACTGAAGCTTTCTTT. The chain uses TRBV6-5 and TRBJ1-1; weak D call: TRBD1 (6 bases). The CDR3 covers 11 residues. V lost 10 bases to trimming and J lost 5 bases, with 11 bases between them. Germline V gene data show CDR1 as MNHEY and CDR2 as SVGAGI.

This clone has just a few counts. V is TRBV2 and J is TRBJ2-2; TRBD1 aligns across 9 bases. Looked up from germline, CDR1 is SNHLY and CDR2 is FYNNEI. The V and J ends lost 6 bases and 6 bases, in that order; junction bases with no gene match: 8. CDR3 length: 15 amino acids. CDR3 loop: CASRPGQGWAGELFF. Here the CDR3 DNA reads TGTGCCAGCAGACCGGGACAGGGATGGGCCGGGGAGCTGTTTTTT.

By share of the sample, this clone is medium-sized. This chain joins TRBV2 and TRBJ2-3, with D possibly being TRBD1 (5 bases). Trimming stripped 4 bases from V and 1 base from J, with 9 bases between. Germline V CDR1 and CDR2: SNHLY, FYNNEI. The CDR3 extends over 14 amino acids. The CDR3 loop reads CASSGDSRTDTQYF. CDR3 DNA: TGTGCCAGCAGTGGCGACAGCCGCACAGATACGCAGTATTTT.

In nucleotides, the CDR3 is TGTGCCAGTACTCTAGCGCGCTCCTACGAGCAGTACTTC. Amino acid sequence: CASTLARSYEQYF. The J gene is TRBJ2-7, the V gene TRBV6-5, with D possibly matching TRBD2 (6 bases). V lost 9 bases and J 0 bases, leaving 12 bases between the germline ends. This CDR3 spans 13 amino acids. CDR1 is MNHEY, CDR2 SVGAGI, per germline.

With respect to this clone: The junction departs from the called germline gene at one end, perhaps through a read error. The chain carries TRBV7-9 and TRBJ1-1; 8 bases agree with TRBD1. The CDR3 covers 15 residues. The germline CDR1 and CDR2 sequences are SEHNR and FQNEAQ (reference sequence). The CDR3 bases are TGCGCCAGCAGCCAAGATGGGACAGGGAACACTGAAGCTTTCTTT. It yields the protein CASSQDGTGNTEAFF. Together with reference TRBV7-9 and TRBJ1-1, the CDR3 gives the full variable domain: DTGVSQNPRHKITKRGQNVTFRCDPISEHNRLYWYRQTLGQGPEFLTYFQNEAQLEKSRLLSDRFSAERPKGSFSTLEIQRTEQGDSAMYLCASSQDGTGNTEAFFGQGTRLTVV.

The rearrangement joins TRBV7-9 to TRBJ1-1; perhaps TRBD1 as D (5 bases). The CDR3 runs to 13 residues. Between the trimmed V and J ends, which lost 6 bases and 3 bases, there was a span of 11 bases. Germline V gene data show CDR1 as SEHNR and CDR2 as FQNEAQ (reference sequence). The CDR3: CASRKGTYTEAFF. CDR3 sequence (DNA): TGTGCCAGCAGAAAAGGGACCTACACTGAAGCTTTCTTT.

This clone was picked up a small number of times. The genes are TRBV11-3 and TRBJ1-1; D is uncertain. The CDR3 is made up of 17 amino acids. From germline, CDR1 is SGHNT and CDR2 YENEEA. V lost 3 bases and J lost 11, with 28 bases in between. CDR3 sequence: CASSFVAGGGTSVGAFF. As DNA, the CDR3 is TGTGCCAGCAGCTTCGTGGCGGGAGGAGGAACTTCCGTGGGGGCTTTCTTT. Combining the CDR3 with reference TRBV11-3 and TRBJ1-1 gives the whole variable domain EAGVVQSPRYKIIEKKQPVAFWCNPISGHNTLYWYLQNLGQGPELLIRYENEEAVDDSQLPKDRFSAERLKGVDSTLKIQPAELGDSAVYLCASSFVAGGGTSVGAFFGQGTRLTVV.

The chain uses TRBV6-5 and TRBJ2-2; 7 positions agree with TRBD1. Germline V gene sequence: CDR1 MNHEY, CDR2 SVGAGI. The CDR3 totals 16 residues. V gave up 2 bases and J gave up 5 bases; unmatched junction bases: 8. DNA for the CDR3: TGTGCCAGCAGTTACCAGCCCGGGACAGCAACCGGGGAGCTGTTTTTT. Protein sequence: CASSYQPGTATGELFF.

The V call is TRBV7-2, the J call TRBJ1-1, with D unclear. Germline loops: CDR1 SGHTA, CDR2 FQGNSA. The CDR3 totals 15 residues. Trimming removed 4 bases at V and 5 bases at J, with 17 bases between. The CDR3 nucleotides read TGTGCCAGCAGCTCGCAGGACGCCCGAAGGACTGAAGCTTTCTTT. It encodes CASSSQDARRTEAFF.

The chain employs TRBV6-6 and TRBJ2-6; D is uncertain. CDR1 and CDR2 from the germline V gene are MNHNY and SVGAGI (reference sequence). Between the trimmed V and J ends, which lost 7 bases and 2 bases, there was a span of 3 bases. This CDR3 spans 12 amino acids. The CDR3 region has the DNA TGTGCCAGCAAAGCTGGGGCCAACGTCCTGACTTTC. Translation gives CASKAGANVLTF.

The sample holds a few counts of this clone. The rearrangement uses TRBV9 and TRBJ2-5, with D unclear. Germline V gives CDR1 SGDLS, CDR2 YYNGEE. Trimming took 6 bases from V and 1 from J, leaving 10 bases between them. The CDR3 loop spans 13 amino acids. The CDR3 spells CASNRDTQETQYF. CDR3 coding DNA: TGTGCCAGCAATCGTGACACCCAAGAGACCCAGTACTTC.